The 4 T cell receptor beta chains below were found in one sample sequenced in a study of identical twins. TCRdb fed the 5' RACE reads into MiXCR, producing one record per CDR3 protein. This sample has 1.5 million or so distinct CDR3 sequences, with 32% found just once. Specimen: cord blood. These receptors were taken from a newborn girl in good health.

This clonotype has a handful of counts. The chain uses TRBV28 and TRBJ2-1; no clear D gene. CDR1 is MDHEN and CDR2 is SYDVKM in the germline V gene. This CDR3 has 11 amino acids. Trimming stripped 7 bases from V and 4 bases from J, with 5 bases between. The CDR3 DNA reads TGTGCCAGCATCGCGTACAATGAGCAGTTCTTC. Translation gives CASIAYNEQFF.

The chain couples TRBV20-1 to TRBJ2-3, with 7 positions matching TRBD2. This CDR3 is built from 15 residues. J was trimmed by 3 bases and V by 0 bases; bases with no gene match: 6. From germline, CDR1 is DFQATT and CDR2 SNEGSKA (reference sequence). The CDR3 loop reads CSARDWRGKTDTQYF. CDR3 bases: TGCAGTGCTAGAGACTGGCGGGGGAAGACAGATACGCAGTATTTT.

This chain links TRBV9 with TRBJ1-5, with TRBD1 identical over 11 bases. Trimming cost V 7 bases and J 6 bases; bases outside gene matches: 9. The CDR3 runs 15 residues. The V gene's germline CDR1 is SGDLS and CDR2 YYNGEE. CDR3 coding DNA: TGTGCCAGCCACTCCGGGACAGGGGGGACTCAGCCCCAGCATTTT. Protein: CASHSGTGGTQPQHF.

Only one count was recorded for this clonotype. The V and J genes are TRBV12-3 or TRBV12-4 and TRBJ1-2; TRBD1 matches 7 bases. CDR3 length: 15 residues. The V and J ends lost 6 bases and 1 base, in that order; junction bases with no gene match: 8. The CDR3 DNA sequence: TGTGCCAGCAGGCCATACCAGGGGGATAACTATGGCTACACCTTC. Protein product: CASRPYQGDNYGYTF.